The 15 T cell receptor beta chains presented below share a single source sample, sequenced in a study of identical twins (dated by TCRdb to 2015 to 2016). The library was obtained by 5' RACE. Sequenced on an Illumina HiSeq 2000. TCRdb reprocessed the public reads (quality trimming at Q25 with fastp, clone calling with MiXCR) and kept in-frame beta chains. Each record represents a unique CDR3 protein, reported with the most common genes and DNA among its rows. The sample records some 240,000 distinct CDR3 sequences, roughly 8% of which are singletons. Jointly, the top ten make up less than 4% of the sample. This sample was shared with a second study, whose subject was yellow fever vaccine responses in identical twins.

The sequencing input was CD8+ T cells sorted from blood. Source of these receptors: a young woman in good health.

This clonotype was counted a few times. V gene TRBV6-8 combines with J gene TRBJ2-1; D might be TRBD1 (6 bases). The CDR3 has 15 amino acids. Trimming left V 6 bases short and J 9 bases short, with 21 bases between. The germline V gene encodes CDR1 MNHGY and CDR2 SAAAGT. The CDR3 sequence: CASSHPGHAGSEQFF. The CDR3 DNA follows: TGTGCCAGCAGCCACCCGGGACATGCAGGCTCTGAGCAGTTCTTC.

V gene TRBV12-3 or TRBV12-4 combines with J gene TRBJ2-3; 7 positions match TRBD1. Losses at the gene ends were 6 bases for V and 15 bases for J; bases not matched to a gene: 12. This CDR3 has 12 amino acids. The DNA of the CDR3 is TGTGCCAGCAGCCCTGGACAGGCCCTTATATATTTT. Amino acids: CASSPGQALIYF.

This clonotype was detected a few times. DNA of the CDR3: TGTGCCAGCAGCCGAGGTGGGGGTGACGACGAGCAGTACTTC. It specifies CASSRGGGDDEQYF. The rearrangement joins TRBV7-3 to TRBJ2-7; TRBD1 or TRBD2 may be the D gene (5 bases each). Trimming took off 5 bases at V and 5 bases at J, with 16 bases between the two ends. Germline CDR1 is SGHTA and CDR2 is FQGTGA. This CDR3 contains 14 residues.

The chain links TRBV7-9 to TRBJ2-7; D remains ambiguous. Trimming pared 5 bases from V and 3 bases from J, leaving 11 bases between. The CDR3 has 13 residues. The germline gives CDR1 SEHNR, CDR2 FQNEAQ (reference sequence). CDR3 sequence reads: CASSHKSRYEQYF. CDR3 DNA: TGTGCCAGCAGCCATAAGTCGCGCTACGAGCAGTACTTC.

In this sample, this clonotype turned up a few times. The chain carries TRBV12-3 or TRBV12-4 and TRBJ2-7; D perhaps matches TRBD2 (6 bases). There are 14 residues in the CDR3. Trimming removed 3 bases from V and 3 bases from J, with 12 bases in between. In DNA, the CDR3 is TGTGCCAGCAGTTTGGGCCCGGAGGGCTACGAGCAGTACTTC. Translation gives CASSLGPEGYEQYF.

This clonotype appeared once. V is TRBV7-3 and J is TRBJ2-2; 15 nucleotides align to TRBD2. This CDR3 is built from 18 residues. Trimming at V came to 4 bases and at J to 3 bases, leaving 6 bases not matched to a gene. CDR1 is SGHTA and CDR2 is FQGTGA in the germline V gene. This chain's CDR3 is CASSSGLAGGHDTGELFF. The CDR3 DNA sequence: TGTGCCAGCAGCTCGGGACTAGCGGGGGGTCACGACACCGGGGAGCTGTTTTTT.

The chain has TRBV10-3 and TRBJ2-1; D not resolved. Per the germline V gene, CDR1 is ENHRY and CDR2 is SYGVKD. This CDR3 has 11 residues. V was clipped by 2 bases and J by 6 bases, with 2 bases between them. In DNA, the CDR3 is TGTGCCATCAGTGAGGGCAATGAGCAGTTCTTC. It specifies CAISEGNEQFF.

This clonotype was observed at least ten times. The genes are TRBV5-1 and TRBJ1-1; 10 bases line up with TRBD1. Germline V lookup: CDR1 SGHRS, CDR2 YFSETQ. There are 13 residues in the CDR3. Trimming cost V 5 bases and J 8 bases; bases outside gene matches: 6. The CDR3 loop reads CASRQTGGLEAFF. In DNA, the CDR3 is TGCGCCAGCAGGCAGACAGGGGGCCTCGAAGCTTTCTTT.

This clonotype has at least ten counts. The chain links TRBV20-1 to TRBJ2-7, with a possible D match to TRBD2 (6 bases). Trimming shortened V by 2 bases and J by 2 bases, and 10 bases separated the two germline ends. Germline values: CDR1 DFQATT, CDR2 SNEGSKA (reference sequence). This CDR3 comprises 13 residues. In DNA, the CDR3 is TGCAGTGCTAGATCTAGCGAGACCTACGAGCAGTACTTC. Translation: CSARSSETYEQYF.

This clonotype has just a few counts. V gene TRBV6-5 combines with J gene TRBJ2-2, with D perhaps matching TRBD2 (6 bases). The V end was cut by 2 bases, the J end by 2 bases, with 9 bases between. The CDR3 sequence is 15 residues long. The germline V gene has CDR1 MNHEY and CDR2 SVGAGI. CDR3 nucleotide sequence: TGTGCCAGCAGTTACGACGGGAGTAACACCGGGGAGCTGTTTTTT. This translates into CASSYDGSNTGELFF.

The CDR3 spells CASSSQLAYEQYF. The CDR3 DNA reads TGTGCCAGCAGTTCACAACTGGCCTACGAGCAGTACTTC. The chain recombines TRBV28 with TRBJ2-7; D gene ambiguous. Trimming took 4 bases from V and 2 from J, leaving 9 bases between them. Per germline, CDR1 MDHEN and CDR2 SYDVKM. The CDR3 extends over 13 amino acids.

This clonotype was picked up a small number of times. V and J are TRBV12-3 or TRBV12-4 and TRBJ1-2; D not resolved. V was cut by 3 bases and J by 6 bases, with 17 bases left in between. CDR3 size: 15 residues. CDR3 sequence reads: CASSLEAFGGDGYTF. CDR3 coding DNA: TGTGCCAGCAGTTTGGAGGCCTTCGGTGGGGATGGCTACACCTTC.

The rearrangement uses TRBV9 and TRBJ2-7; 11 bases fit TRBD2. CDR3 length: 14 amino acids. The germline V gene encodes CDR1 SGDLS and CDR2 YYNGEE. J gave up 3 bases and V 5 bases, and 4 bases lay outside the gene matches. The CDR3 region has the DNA TGTGCCAGCAGTGAAGGGACTAGCGGCTACGAGCAGTACTTC. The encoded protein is CASSEGTSGYEQYF.

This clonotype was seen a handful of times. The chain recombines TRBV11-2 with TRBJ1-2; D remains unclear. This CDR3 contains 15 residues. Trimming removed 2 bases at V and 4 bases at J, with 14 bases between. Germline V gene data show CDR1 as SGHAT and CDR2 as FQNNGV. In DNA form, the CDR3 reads TGTGCCAGCAGCTTACCAACGGACGGAGGCTATGGCTACACCTTC. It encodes CASSLPTDGGYGYTF.

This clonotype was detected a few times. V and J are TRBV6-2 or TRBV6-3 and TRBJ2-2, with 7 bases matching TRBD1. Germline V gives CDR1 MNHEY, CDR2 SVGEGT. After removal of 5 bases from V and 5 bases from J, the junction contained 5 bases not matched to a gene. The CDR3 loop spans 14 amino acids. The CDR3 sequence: CASSVTGETGELFF. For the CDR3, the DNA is TGTGCCAGCAGTGTTACAGGGGAGACCGGGGAGCTGTTTTTT.